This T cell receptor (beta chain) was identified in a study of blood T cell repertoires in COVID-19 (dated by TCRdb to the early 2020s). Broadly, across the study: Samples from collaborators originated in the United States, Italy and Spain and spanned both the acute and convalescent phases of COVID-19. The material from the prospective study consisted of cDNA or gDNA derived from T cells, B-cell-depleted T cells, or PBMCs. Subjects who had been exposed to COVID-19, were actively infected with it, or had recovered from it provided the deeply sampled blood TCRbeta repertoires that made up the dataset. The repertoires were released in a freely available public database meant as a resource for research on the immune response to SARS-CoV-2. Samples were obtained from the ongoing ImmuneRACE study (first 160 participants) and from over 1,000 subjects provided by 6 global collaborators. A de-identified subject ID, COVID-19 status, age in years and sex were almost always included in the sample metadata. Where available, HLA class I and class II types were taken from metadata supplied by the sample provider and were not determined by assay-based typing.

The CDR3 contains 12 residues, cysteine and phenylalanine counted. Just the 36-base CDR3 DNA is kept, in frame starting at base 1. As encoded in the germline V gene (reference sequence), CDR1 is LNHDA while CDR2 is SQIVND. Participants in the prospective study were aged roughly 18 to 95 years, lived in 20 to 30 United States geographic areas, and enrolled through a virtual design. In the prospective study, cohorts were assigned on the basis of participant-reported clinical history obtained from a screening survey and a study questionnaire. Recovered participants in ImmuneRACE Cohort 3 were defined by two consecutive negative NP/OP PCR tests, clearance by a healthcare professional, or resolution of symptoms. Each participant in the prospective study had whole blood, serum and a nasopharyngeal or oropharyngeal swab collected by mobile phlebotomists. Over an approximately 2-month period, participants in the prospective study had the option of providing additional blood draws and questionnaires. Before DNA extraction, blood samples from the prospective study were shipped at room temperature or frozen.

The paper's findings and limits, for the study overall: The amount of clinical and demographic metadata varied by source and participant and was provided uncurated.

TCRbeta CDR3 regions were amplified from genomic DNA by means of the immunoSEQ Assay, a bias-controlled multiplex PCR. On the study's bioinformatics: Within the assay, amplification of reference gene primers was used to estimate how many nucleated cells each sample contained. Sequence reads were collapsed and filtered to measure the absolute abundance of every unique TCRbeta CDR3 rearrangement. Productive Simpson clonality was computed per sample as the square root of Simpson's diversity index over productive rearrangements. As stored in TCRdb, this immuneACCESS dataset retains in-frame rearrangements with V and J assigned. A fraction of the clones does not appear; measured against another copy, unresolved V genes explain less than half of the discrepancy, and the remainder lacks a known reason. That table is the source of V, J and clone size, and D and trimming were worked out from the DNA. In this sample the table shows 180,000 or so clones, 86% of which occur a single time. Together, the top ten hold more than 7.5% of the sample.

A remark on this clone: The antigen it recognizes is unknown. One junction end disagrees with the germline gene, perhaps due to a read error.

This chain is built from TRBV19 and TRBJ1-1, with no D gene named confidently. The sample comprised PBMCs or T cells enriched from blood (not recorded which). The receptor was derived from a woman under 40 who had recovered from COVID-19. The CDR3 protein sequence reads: CASSIGAVEAFF. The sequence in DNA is TGTGCCAGTAGCATAGGAGCGGTTGAAGCTTTCTTT.